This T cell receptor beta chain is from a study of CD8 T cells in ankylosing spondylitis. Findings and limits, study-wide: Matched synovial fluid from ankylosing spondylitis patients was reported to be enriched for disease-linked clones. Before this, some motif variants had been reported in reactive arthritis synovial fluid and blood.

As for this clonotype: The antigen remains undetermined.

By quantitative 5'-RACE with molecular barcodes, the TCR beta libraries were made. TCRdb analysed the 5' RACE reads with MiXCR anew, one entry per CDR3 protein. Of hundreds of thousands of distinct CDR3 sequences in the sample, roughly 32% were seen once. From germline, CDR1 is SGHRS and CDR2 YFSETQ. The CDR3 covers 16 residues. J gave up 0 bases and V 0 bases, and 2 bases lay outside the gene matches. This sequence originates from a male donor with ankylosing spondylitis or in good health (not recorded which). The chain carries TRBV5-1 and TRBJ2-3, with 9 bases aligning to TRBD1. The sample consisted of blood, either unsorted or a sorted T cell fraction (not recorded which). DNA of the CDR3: TGCGCCAGCAGCTTGGCCGGGACAGGGAGCACAGATACGCAGTATTTT. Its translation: CASSLAGTGSTDTQYF.